The TCR beta chain under discussion was sequenced for a study of T cell responses to AZD1222 COVID-19 vaccine. Whole-study results and caveats: Seropositive at baseline were only a handful of AZD1222 recipients. Repertoires were obtained solely post-peak T cell response. There were mostly white British donors and more females than males, and clonal diversity was possibly underestimated.

Generated by immunoSEQ multiplex PCR, the TCRdb table keeps only in-frame clones and is missing some. The sample consists of some 110,000 clones, 92% of them appearing once. This clone was observed a single time. Its antigen remains unidentified. This sequence was found in an adult who received the AZD1222 COVID-19 vaccine. The sequencing here drew on peripheral blood, taken 28 days after the second AZD1222 dose.

The CDR3: CAWRGQGSNTGELFF. The CDR3 nucleotides are TGTGCCTGGAGGGGACAGGGATCGAACACCGGGGAGCTGTTTTTT. The V gene is TRBV30, the J gene TRBJ2-2, with 9 bases matching TRBD1. V was pared by 3 bases and J by 0 bases, with 2 bases of the junction left unmatched. The CDR3 length is 15 residues. Germline V gene lookup returns CDR1 GTSNPN and CDR2 SVGIG (reference sequence).